The 3 T cell receptor beta chains given below trace back to one sample, sequenced in a study of chemoradiotherapy in HPV16-positive cancers. Produced via immunoSEQ multiplex PCR; TCRdb's table is partial and in-frame only. The data show 25,000 to 35,000 clones, approximately 91% seen once. Specimen: blood, collected from a patient who underwent chemoradiotherapy. All receptors derive from a human donor with HPV-associated anogenital cancer.

The chain carries TRBV2 and TRBJ2-5; D ambiguous. The germline V gene encodes CDR1 SNHLY and CDR2 FYNNEI. The germline V and J ends were trimmed by 3 bases and 4 bases, with 9 bases remaining between them. This CDR3 region has 13 residues. The CDR3 protein is CASSDGRVETQYF. The DNA of the CDR3 is TGTGCCAGCAGTGACGGTAGGGTAGAGACCCAGTACTTC.

V usage is TRBV4-1 and J usage is TRBJ2-3, with 11 bases identical to TRBD2. CDR1 is MGHRA and CDR2 is YSYEKL in the germline V gene. The V gene end was trimmed by 3 bases and the J gene end by 5 bases; junction bases not matched to a gene: 7. The CDR3 spans 16 residues. The CDR3: CASSHTLAGVEDTQYF. The DNA for the CDR3 is TGCGCCAGCAGCCACACACTAGCGGGAGTGGAAGATACGCAGTATTTT.

The CDR3 bases are TGTGCCAGCAGCCCCCGGACTATTGGGGTCCATGAGCAGTTCTTC. This sequence encodes CASSPRTIGVHEQFF. V is TRBV7-3 and J is TRBJ2-1, with D possibly matching TRBD2 (6 bases). The V and J ends lost 5 bases and 8 bases respectively, with 19 bases between them. Germline assignment: CDR1 SGHTA and CDR2 FQGTGA. The CDR3 covers 15 residues.